A selection of T cell receptor beta chains follows, all from one sample in a study of shared clonotypes between healthy human individuals. Sequencing used immunoSEQ multiplex PCR; TCRdb keeps in-frame clones, though not all of them. The sample shows about 2.2 million clones, over 85% of them seen only once. What was sequenced was naive CD8+ T cells from PBMCs. These receptors all come from a man between 18 and 29 years old in good health. Some clones in this sample may be carry-over from other donors' samples. Each CDR3 is given with its conserved first and last residue. The order of the fields is V gene, J gene, D gene, clone size, CDR3 DNA, CDR3 protein. D genes are given only for firm matches. A row's size may be missing; if present it is once, few, many or a size class.

TRBV7-9	TRBJ2-2	TRBD1	-	TGTGCCAGCAGCCCGGGACAGGGGGCGACCGGGGAGCTGTTTTTT	CASSPGQGATGELFF
TRBV6-1	TRBJ1-1	-	-	TGTGCCAGCAGTACAGACAACCTGAACACTGAAGCTTTCTTT	CASSTDNLNTEAFF
TRBV7-8	TRBJ2-7	-	-	TGTGCCAGCAGCCACACCGGGCCCGGACCCCACGAGCAGTACTTC	CASSHTGPGPHEQYF
TRBV12-5	TRBJ2-1	-	-	TGTGCTAGTGGTTTGAAGGGGGGGCTCGGGCCCTACAATGAGCAGTTCTTC	CASGLKGGLGPYNEQFF
TRBV11-2	TRBJ1-1	TRBD1	few	TGTGCCAGCAGCCCCCTCAGACAGGGGAACACTGAAGCTTTCTTT	CASSPLRQGNTEAFF
TRBV27	TRBJ2-7	TRBD1	-	TGTGCCAGCAGTTTCCGGGACAGCCGCTACGAGCAGTACTTC	CASSFRDSRYEQYF
TRBV7-2	TRBJ1-2	-	-	TGTGCCACCCTCCTTAACAGGGCCAACTATGGCTACACCTTC	CATLLNRANYGYTF
TRBV4-1	TRBJ1-2	-	-	TGCGCCAGCAGCCAAGATGAGGACTATGGCTACACCTTC	CASSQDEDYGYTF
TRBV4-3	TRBJ1-2	-	-	TGCGCCAGCAGCCAAAGCGCGAGGGATGGCTACACCTTC	CASSQSARDGYTF
TRBV15	TRBJ1-4	-	-	TGTGCCACCAGCAGCCAACGTGGGCCTAATGAAAAACTGTTTTTT	CATSSQRGPNEKLFF
TRBV28	TRBJ1-5	-	-	TGTGCCAGCAGGATTGGGTGGCAGGGTGATCAGCCCCAGCATTTT	CASRIGWQGDQPQHF
TRBV15	TRBJ2-3	-	-	TGTGCCACCAGCTTAGAGGACGGGTTAACTAGCACAGATACGCAGTATTTT	CATSLEDGLTSTDTQYF
TRBV4-3	TRBJ2-7	-	-	TGCGCCAGCAGCCAAGGTACTCTCACGACCTACGAGCAGTACTTC	CASSQGTLTTYEQYF
TRBV5-1	TRBJ2-5	-	once	TGCGCCAGCAGCTCGCGGGTCCCAGAAGAGACCCAGTACTTC	CASSSRVPEETQYF
TRBV4-1	TRBJ2-3	-	-	TGCGCCAGCAGCCAAGCTTTTACAGATACGCAGTATTTT	CASSQAFTDTQYF
TRBV28	TRBJ2-5	-	once	TGTGCCAGCAGTTTACGGCCTGCGGGGGAGACCCAGTACTTC	CASSLRPAGETQYF
TRBV29-1	TRBJ1-2	TRBD1	-	TGCAGCGTTTTAGCAGGGGGCAACGAGGGCTACACCTTC	CSVLAGGNEGYTF
TRBV6-6	TRBJ1-5	TRBD1	-	TGTGCCAGCAGTCCCTGGACAGGGCCGTCCAATCAGCCCCAGCATTTT	CASSPWTGPSNQPQHF
TRBV7-2	TRBJ2-1	TRBD1	-	TGTGCCAGCAGCTTAGTCACAGGGGGCGAATCCTACAATGAGCAGTTCTTC	CASSLVTGGESYNEQFF
TRBV15	TRBJ2-5	TRBD2	-	TGTGCCACCAGCAGAGATCTAGCGGGCGAACAAGAGACCCAGTACTTC	CATSRDLAGEQETQYF
TRBV6-1	TRBJ2-7	-	once	TGTGCCAGCAGTGAAGCGGCAGACTACGAGCAGTACTTC	CASSEAADYEQYF
TRBV7-9	TRBJ2-7	-	-	TGTGCCAGCAGCCGGACTGGGGGTGGATACGAGCAGTACTTC	CASSRTGGGYEQYF
TRBV5-1	TRBJ2-3	-	-	TGCGCCAGCAGCTTAAACGGGGCTGCAGATACGCAGTATTTT	CASSLNGAADTQYF
TRBV29-1	TRBJ2-7	-	-	TGCAGCGTTGAAGCGGGAGTCAGCGGCTACGAGCAGTACTTC	CSVEAGVSGYEQYF
TRBV5-8	TRBJ1-5	TRBD1	-	TGTGCCAGCAACCCGGACAGGGTGAATTATCAGCCCCAGCATTTT	CASNPDRVNYQPQHF
TRBV7-8	TRBJ2-2	-	-	TGTGCCAGCAGCCTATACAGGGCCGGCGGGGAGCTGTTTTTT	CASSLYRAGGELFF
TRBV11-2	TRBJ1-1	-	-	TGTGCCAGCAGCTCACGGGACTCGGGGGCGCTCACTGAAGCTTTCTTT	CASSSRDSGALTEAFF
TRBV7-8	TRBJ2-7	-	-	TGTGCCAGCAGCTTAGTTTGGCTAGCGAGAGGGGGAACCCACTACGAGCAGTACTTC	CASSLVWLARGGTHYEQYF
TRBV5-4	TRBJ1-2	-	-	TGTGCCAGCAGCGGTATTGGAGGCTATGGCTACACCTTC	CASSGIGGYGYTF
TRBV6-6	TRBJ2-1	TRBD1	once	TGTGCCAGCAGGGACAGGGCCCCACTACCTTACAATGAGCAGTTCTTC	CASRDRAPLPYNEQFF
TRBV4-2	TRBJ2-7	TRBD1	-	TGTGCCAGCAGCCTTACGGACAGGCCCAACGAGCAGTACTTC	CASSLTDRPNEQYF
TRBV5-1	TRBJ2-6	TRBD2	-	TGCGCCAGCAGCCTCACCAGCGGGACCTCCAACGTCCTGACTTTC	CASSLTSGTSNVLTF
TRBV6-5	TRBJ2-1	TRBD2	-	TGTGCCAGCAGTTACCGACTAGCGCCAAGAGGTGAGCAGTTCTTC	CASSYRLAPRGEQFF
TRBV5-6	TRBJ2-4	-	once	TGTGCCAGCAGCCCGGTCGACAAAAACATTCAGTACTTC	CASSPVDKNIQYF
TRBV7-9	TRBJ2-3	TRBD2	-	TGTGCCAGCAGTTTACTAGCGGCTTCTAGCACAGATACGCAGTATTTT	CASSLLAASSTDTQYF
TRBV5-4	TRBJ2-7	-	-	TGTGCCAGCGACTCCTACGAGCAGTACTTC	CASDSYEQYF
TRBV7-6	TRBJ1-4	-	once	TGTGCCAGCAGCTTAACTTTTGGCGGCAGGGACGTTGAAAAACTGTTTTTT	CASSLTFGGRDVEKLFF
TRBV9	TRBJ1-3	-	-	TGTGCCAGCAGCGATGGCAGAGCAATCTCTGGAAACACCATATATTTT	CASSDGRAISGNTIYF
TRBV6-5	TRBJ2-1	-	-	TGTGCCAGCAGTACCGGGACTTATCAGTTCTTC	CASSTGTYQFF
TRBV7-9	TRBJ1-1	-	-	TGTGCCAGCAGCCCCGGGATGGGGGTAGGCTTTGAAGCTTTCTTT	CASSPGMGVGFEAFF
TRBV7-9	TRBJ1-4	-	-	TGTGCCAGCAGCTTACCGGGACACGGTGAAAAACTGTTTTTT	CASSLPGHGEKLFF
TRBV5-1	TRBJ2-7	-	-	TGCGCCAGCAGCCCAGGAGGTCTCTACGAGCAGTACTTC	CASSPGGLYEQYF
TRBV6-1	TRBJ1-1	-	-	TGTGCCAGCAGTGAATTTAGAGAAATGAACACTGAAGCTTTCTTT	CASSEFREMNTEAFF
TRBV4-3	TRBJ2-1	-	-	TGCGCCAGCAGCCAAGTTAGTGATGAGCAGTTCTTC	CASSQVSDEQFF